The clone carrying this TCR beta chain was counted once. The sample belongs to a study of blood T cell repertoires in COVID-19. On the study more broadly: Acute and convalescent COVID-19 samples came from the United States, Italy and Spain. T cells, B-cell-depleted T cells, or PBMCs supplied cDNA or gDNA.

This CDR3 has 15 amino acids. Germline CDR1 is LGHNA and CDR2 is YNFKEQ. V was clipped by 1 base and J by 5 bases; unmatched bases: 5. Under the authors' procedure: Reference gene primer amplification in the assay estimated nucleated cell counts. TCRdb's table, derived via immunoSEQ multiplex PCR, lists solely in-frame clones and lacks some. V and J calls and clone size come straight from that table; D and trimming were deduced from the DNA. This table has fewer than 250,000 clones, almost 85% appearing once. The sample comprised peripheral blood. The V and J genes are TRBV4-2 and TRBJ1-5; 7 positions match TRBD1. The clonotype was recovered from a woman of 80 years or more with acute or convalescent COVID-19. CDR3 in DNA: TGTGCCAGCAGCCAAGTGGGACAGCTTGATCAGCCCCAGCATTTT. Translating it yields CASSQVGQLDQPQHF.